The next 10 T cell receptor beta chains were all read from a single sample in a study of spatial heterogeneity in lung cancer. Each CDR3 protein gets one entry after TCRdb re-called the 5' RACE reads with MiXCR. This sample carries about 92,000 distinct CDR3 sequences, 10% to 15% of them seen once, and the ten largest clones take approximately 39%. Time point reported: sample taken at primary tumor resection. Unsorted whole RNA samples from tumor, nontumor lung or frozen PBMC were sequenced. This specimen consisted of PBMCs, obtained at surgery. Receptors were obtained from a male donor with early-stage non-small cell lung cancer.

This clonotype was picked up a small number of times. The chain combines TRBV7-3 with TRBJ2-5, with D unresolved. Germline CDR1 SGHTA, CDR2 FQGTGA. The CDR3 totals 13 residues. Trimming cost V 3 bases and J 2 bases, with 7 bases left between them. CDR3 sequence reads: CASSLGKQETQYF. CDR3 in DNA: TGTGCCAGCAGCTTGGGAAAACAAGAGACCCAGTACTTC.

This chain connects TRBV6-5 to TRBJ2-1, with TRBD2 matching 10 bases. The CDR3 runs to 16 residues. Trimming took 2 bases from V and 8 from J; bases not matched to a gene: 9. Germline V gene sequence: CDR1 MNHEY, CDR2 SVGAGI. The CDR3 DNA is TGTGCCAGCAGTTACGGGTGGCTAGCGGGAGTAGATGAGCAGTTCTTC. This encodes CASSYGWLAGVDEQFF.

CDR3 bases: TGCGCCAGCAGCCAAGAGTGGACTAGGTTAGAGACCCAGTACTTC. Translating gives CASSQEWTRLETQYF. The chain is built from TRBV4-3 and TRBJ2-5, with 7 bases matching TRBD2. Trimming removed 0 bases from V and 4 bases from J; junction bases left unmatched: 5. Germline V gene sequence: CDR1 LGHNA, CDR2 YSLEER. The CDR3 length is 15 residues.

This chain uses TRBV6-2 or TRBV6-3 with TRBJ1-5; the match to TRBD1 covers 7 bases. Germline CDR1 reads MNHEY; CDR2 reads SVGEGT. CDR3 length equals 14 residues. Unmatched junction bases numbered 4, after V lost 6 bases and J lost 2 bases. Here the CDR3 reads CASRGQIRNQPQHF. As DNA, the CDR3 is TGTGCCAGCAGGGGACAGATACGCAATCAGCCCCAGCATTTT.

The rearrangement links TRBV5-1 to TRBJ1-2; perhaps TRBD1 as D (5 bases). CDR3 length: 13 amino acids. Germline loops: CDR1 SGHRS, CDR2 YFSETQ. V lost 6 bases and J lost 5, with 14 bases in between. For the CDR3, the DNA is TGCGCCAGCACCAAGGACGGGGCTTATGGCTACACCTTC. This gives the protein CASTKDGAYGYTF. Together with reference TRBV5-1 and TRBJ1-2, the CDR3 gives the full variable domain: KAGVTQTPRYLIKTRGQQVTLSCSPISGHRSVSWYQQTPGQGLQFLFEYFSETQRNKGNFPGRFSGRQFSNSRSEMNVSTLELGDSALYLCASTKDGAYGYTFGSGTRLTVV.

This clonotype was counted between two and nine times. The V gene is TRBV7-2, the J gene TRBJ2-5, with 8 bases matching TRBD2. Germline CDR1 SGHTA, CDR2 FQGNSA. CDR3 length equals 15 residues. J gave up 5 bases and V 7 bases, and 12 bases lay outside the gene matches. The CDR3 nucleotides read TGTGCCAGCAATACACCGGGACTAGAGGAGGAGACCCAGTACTTC. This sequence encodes CASNTPGLEEETQYF. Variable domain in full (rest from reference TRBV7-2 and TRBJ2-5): GAGVSQSPSNKVTEKGKDVELRCDPISGHTALYWYRQSLGQGLEFLIYFQGNSAPDKSGLPSDRFSAERTGGSVSTLTIQRTQQEDSAVYLCASNTPGLEEETQYFGPGTRLLVL.

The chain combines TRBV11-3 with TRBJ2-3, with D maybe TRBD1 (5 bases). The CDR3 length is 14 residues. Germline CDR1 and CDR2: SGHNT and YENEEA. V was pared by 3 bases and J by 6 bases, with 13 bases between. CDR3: CASSFAGLGDTQYF. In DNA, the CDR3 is TGTGCCAGCAGCTTCGCAGGGCTCGGGGATACGCAGTATTTT.

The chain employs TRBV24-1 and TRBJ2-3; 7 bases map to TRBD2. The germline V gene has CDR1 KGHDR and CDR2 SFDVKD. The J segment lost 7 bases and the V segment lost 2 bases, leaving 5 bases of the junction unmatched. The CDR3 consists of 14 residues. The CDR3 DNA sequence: TGTGCCACCAGTGATTCTCTTGGGACTAATACGCAGTATTTT. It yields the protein CATSDSLGTNTQYF.

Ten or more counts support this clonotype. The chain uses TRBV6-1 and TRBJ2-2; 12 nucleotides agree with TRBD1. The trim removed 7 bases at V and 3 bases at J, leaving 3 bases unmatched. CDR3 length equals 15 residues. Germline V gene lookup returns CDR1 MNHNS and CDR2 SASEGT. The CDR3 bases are TGTGCCAGCACAGGGACAGGGGGCTACACCGGGGAGCTGTTTTTT. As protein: CASTGTGGYTGELFF.

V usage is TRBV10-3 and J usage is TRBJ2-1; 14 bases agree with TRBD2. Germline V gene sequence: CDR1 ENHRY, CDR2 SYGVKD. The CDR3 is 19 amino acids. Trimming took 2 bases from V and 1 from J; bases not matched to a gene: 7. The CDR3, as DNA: TGTGCCATCAGTGAGATTGGGACTAGCGGGGGACTTTCCTACAATGAGCAGTTCTTC. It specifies CAISEIGTSGGLSYNEQFF.